The rows below give T cell receptor beta chains drawn from one sample of a study of blood T cell repertoires in COVID-19. The protocol was immunoSEQ multiplex PCR, while the TCRdb copy is restricted to in-frame clones and leaves out a portion. The sample lists around 140,000 clones; over 80% were seen once. Sequencing was performed on peripheral blood. The receptors originated from a man aged 25-45 years with COVID-19, enrolled during active disease. CDR3s include the opening cysteine and the closing phenylalanine or tryptophan. D genes are given only for firm matches. A row's size may be missing; if present it is once, few, many or a size class.

TRBV7-8	.	TRBJ2-5	15	TRBD1	TGTGCCAGCAGCTTAGTCGGGACAGGAGGGGAGACCCAGTACTTC	CASSLVGTGGETQYF
TRBV11-2	.	TRBJ2-6	14	.	TGTGCCAGCAGCGCTACTTCTGGGGCCAACGTCCTGACTTTC	CASSATSGANVLTF
TRBV4-1	.	TRBJ1-1	15	.	TGCGCCAGCAGCCCGTCGGGGATATTGAACACTGAAGCTTTCTTT	CASSPSGILNTEAFF
TRBV4-3	.	TRBJ2-7	16	.	TGCGCCAGCAGCCAAGATTTTTCCAGGGCCTCCTACGAGCAGTACTTC	CASSQDFSRASYEQYF
TRBV11-2	.	TRBJ2-1	13	TRBD2	TGTGCCAGCAGCTTAGATCTAGCGGGGGGCAAGTTCTTC	CASSLDLAGGKFF
TRBV28	.	TRBJ1-1	12	.	TGTGCCAGCAGACCACCGGACAAAGAAGCTTTCTTT	CASRPPDKEAFF
TRBV30	few	TRBJ1-1	13	TRBD1	TGTGCCTGGACTCGGACAGGGAACACTGAAGCTTTCTTT	CAWTRTGNTEAFF
TRBV6-5	few	TRBJ1-1	13	.	TGTGCCAGCAGTTTCCATCGAGGGCCCGAAGCTTTCTTT	CASSFHRGPEAFF
TRBV7-3	.	TRBJ2-2	15	TRBD1	TGTGCCAGCAGCCTGGGACAGTCGAACACCGGGGAGCTGTTTTTT	CASSLGQSNTGELFF
TRBV11-3	.	TRBJ2-2	15	.	TGTGCCAGCAGCTTAATCGTCGGGGGCACCGGGGAGCTGTTTTTT	CASSLIVGGTGELFF
TRBV2	.	TRBJ2-7	15	TRBD2	TGTGCCAGCAGGATTCTAGCGGGTCTACCCTACGAGCAGTACTTC	CASRILAGLPYEQYF
TRBV29-1	once	TRBJ2-7	12	.	TGCAGCGTCCACGGACAGACCTACGAGCAGTACTTC	CSVHGQTYEQYF
TRBV4-1	.	TRBJ1-1	16	.	TGCGCCAGCAGCCCGTATGGCAGGGCTCAGAACACTGAAGCTTTCTTT	CASSPYGRAQNTEAFF
TRBV9	few	TRBJ2-1	15	.	TGTGCCAGCAGCGTCCAAGGCGGGAAATACAATGAGCAGTTCTTC	CASSVQGGKYNEQFF
TRBV28	.	TRBJ1-2	13	TRBD1	TGTGCCAGCGGCGGGCAGGGGGTAGGCGGCTACACCTTC	CASGGQGVGGYTF
TRBV5-6	.	TRBJ2-5	16	.	TGTGCCAGCAGCTTGGTCCGGACCCGGGGCCAAGAGACCCAGTACTTC	CASSLVRTRGQETQYF
TRBV2	once	TRBJ1-5	13	.	TGTGCCAGCAGTAAGTCGAGTTATCAGCCCCAGCATTTT	CASSKSSYQPQHF
TRBV28	.	TRBJ2-4	16	.	TGTGCCAGCTCTCCCCGCGAGGGTTGGGTCAAAAACATTCAGTACTTC	CASSPREGWVKNIQYF
TRBV6-4	.	TRBJ2-1	15	TRBD2	TGTGCCAGCAGTGAGGGAGGGAGCTCCTACAATGAGCAGTTCTTC	CASSEGGSSYNEQFF
TRBV6-6	once	TRBJ2-7	15	.	TGTGCCAGCAGCTCCCAAGACCCGGGGACCTACGAGCAGTACTTC	CASSSQDPGTYEQYF
TRBV27	.	TRBJ1-3	15	TRBD1	TGTGCCAGCAGGAAGGGACAGGCGGGCCGAAACACCATATATTTT	CASRKGQAGRNTIYF
TRBV6-2/TRBV6-3	.	TRBJ1-2	14	TRBD1	TGTGCCAGCAGCTTTTCTCCAGGGGGCTATGGCTACACCTTC	CASSFSPGGYGYTF
TRBV28	.	TRBJ2-3	11	.	TGTGCCAGCAGGACAACAGATACGCAGTATTTT	CASRTTDTQYF
TRBV5-1	.	TRBJ2-7	15	TRBD2	TGCGCCAGCAGCTTGGGGCGACTAGCGGCCTACGAGCAGTACTTC	CASSLGRLAAYEQYF
TRBV3-1/TRBV3-2	.	TRBJ2-1	15	TRBD2	TGTGCCAGCAGCCAACTAGCGGGAGGGCCGGGTGAGCAGTTCTTC	CASSQLAGGPGEQFF
TRBV19	.	TRBJ1-2	13	TRBD1	TGTGCCAGTAGTAATGCCGGGACAGGGGGCTACACCTTC	CASSNAGTGGYTF
TRBV6-5	.	TRBJ2-7	10	.	TGTGCCACCGGCAGGGACGAGCAGTACTTC	CATGRDEQYF
TRBV6-5	.	TRBJ1-3	14	TRBD1	TGTGCCAGCACTAAGCAGGGGGAAGGAAACACCATATATTTT	CASTKQGEGNTIYF
TRBV10-2	once	TRBJ1-4	15	.	TGCGCCAGCAGTGAGTCACAGGGAACTAATGAAAAACTGTTTTTT	CASSESQGTNEKLFF
TRBV6-5	.	TRBJ1-5	15	.	TGTGCCAGCACTTACCTACAGAATAGCAATCAGCCCCAGCATTTT	CASTYLQNSNQPQHF
TRBV7-2	.	TRBJ2-1	15	.	TGTGCCAGCAGCTTAGTACTAGAGCGAGGCAATGAGCAGTTCTTC	CASSLVLERGNEQFF
TRBV5-1	.	TRBJ1-6	15	.	TGCGCCAGCAGCCAGACTAGGTCGGGGAATTCACCCCTCCACTTT	CASSQTRSGNSPLHF
TRBV29-1	.	TRBJ2-1	13	TRBD2	TGCAGCGTTGCCGGCGGGAGGGCCAATGAGCAGTTCTTC	CSVAGGRANEQFF
TRBV6-1	.	TRBJ1-2	14	TRBD1	TGTGCCAGCAGTGAAGGACGGCAGGGGGATGGCTACACCTTC	CASSEGRQGDGYTF
TRBV7-2	.	TRBJ1-5	15	.	TGTGCCAGCAGCTCCGGGGACTCTAGCAATCAGCCCCAGCATTTT	CASSSGDSSNQPQHF
TRBV28	.	TRBJ2-7	12	TRBD1	TGTGCCAGCAGGACAGGGTCCCGGGAGCAGTACTTC	CASRTGSREQYF
TRBV3-1/TRBV3-2	.	TRBJ2-2	16	TRBD1	TGTGCCAGCAGCCAAGTAGGGGGCGAGCGCACCGGGGAGCTGTTTTTT	CASSQVGGERTGELFF
TRBV5-5	.	TRBJ1-1	13	.	TGTGCCAGCAGCTTTGGAGTAGGAACTGAAGCTTTCTTT	CASSFGVGTEAFF
TRBV5-1	.	TRBJ2-7	14	TRBD2	TGCGCCAGCAGCCGCGGGACTAGCGGTTACGAGCAGTACTTC	CASSRGTSGYEQYF
TRBV19	.	TRBJ1-5	15	TRBD1	TGTGCCAGTAGTTCGTCAGGGGGACGGAATCAGCCCCAGCATTTT	CASSSSGGRNQPQHF
TRBV7-2	.	TRBJ2-1	17	.	TGTGCCAGCAGCTTAGTGGCTAGCAGATCTGTAGCCAATGAGCAGTTCTTC	CASSLVASRSVANEQFF
TRBV6-6	.	TRBJ1-6	14	.	TGTGCCAGCAGTTCCGGGCAGGAGGGGTCACCCCTCCACTTT	CASSSGQEGSPLHF
TRBV10-1	.	TRBJ2-5	13	.	TGCGCCAGCAGTCATCCGGGAGAAGAGACCCAGTACTTC	CASSHPGEETQYF